This TCR beta chain was captured by sequencing in a study of cytomegalovirus exposure and HLA in healthy donors (dated by TCRdb to 2017 to 2019). Background on the whole study: An earlier analysis of 587 of the donors reported roughly 270 Gb of sequence data and around 110 million unique TCR beta sequences from 150 million to 200 million T cells. Roughly 310 gigabases of sequencing data and 80 million or so unique TCR sequences were included in an early release covering around 650 HLA-typed donors. Among the approximately 430 genotyped donors, around 81% belonged to the genetic ancestry cluster associated with self-reported Caucasian donors. The study aimed to test whether signatures of past pathogen exposure could be identified by cataloging public T cell receptors. Using immunosequencing, the study profiled T cell repertoires from around 680 subjects and related those repertoires to cytomegalovirus serostatus. Besides the first cohort of around 670 subjects, a separate validation cohort made up of some 110 different subjects was used. To predict cytomegalovirus infection status, the study combined high-throughput TCR immunosequencing, statistical association of individual TCRs with disease status, and machine learning. A later analysis re-examined previously published TCR beta repertoires from roughly 720 donors and added high-resolution HLA genotyping to investigate patterns of TCR occurrence. Rather than using new phenotypic data, the later analysis identified candidate immune exposures from TCR beta sequences and from how often those sequences occurred across donors. To decide whether each TCR beta V gene segment behaved as functional or pseudogenic, an earlier analysis of some 600 of the donors relied on high-throughput TCR beta sequencing. Donor age, sex, ethnicity and CMV serostatus were compiled together with the repertoire data. A later genetic analysis used genome-wide SNP genotypes for about 55% of the 666 donors, treating that subset as a discovery cohort. Every discovery cohort repertoire had been produced on one sequencing platform. Class I and class II HLA loci were covered by the typing at four-digit resolution. Typing coverage differed by locus: A, B, C, DRB1 and DQB1 were typed in roughly 620-640 donors, DQA1 in about 500, DPA1 in some 610, and DPB1 in 450 to 490. Five DR-DQ haplotypes were treated as single units for association and clustering because of strong linkage in the cohort. Among some 400 genotyped donors of the cohort, an average of about 240,000 unique TCR beta nucleotide sequences was sequenced per donor, of which about 19% were non-productive. Overall study outcomes, separate from this receptor: Because counts were too low, about 15 rarely observed V segments, including chromosome 9 orphons, were left out of the earlier analysis of over 550 of the donors. Broadly in line with IMGT annotations, most TCR beta V segments showed up in productive rearrangements about 90% or about 30% of the time in an earlier analysis of roughly 590 of the donors. In vitro tests confirmed that a few of the cytomegalovirus-associated TCR beta chains recognize cytomegalovirus antigens. The cohort was sequenced for TCR beta chains only, and without alpha or paired-chain data the features that could be detected were limited. Because HLA typing was missing for some donors at each locus, association tests included only the typed subset. Correlated functional status among segregating V segments might be attributable to linkage disequilibrium, but an unknown experimental factor could not be ruled out. A cluster of highly shared sequence variants was judged likely to be a technical artifact of the sequencing pipeline. According to a later analysis, most CMV-associated TCR beta chains appeared to be HLA-restricted, and the HLA associations seemed to be driven largely by CMV exposure. In a later analysis, the rate of TCR association differed among HLA loci, with DRB1 alleles having the most associated TCRs and HLA-C alleles having the fewest. Several of the top co-occurrence clusters appeared to be linked to parvovirus B19, influenza, CMV and Epstein-Barr virus, according to a later analysis. In a later genetic analysis, a missense DCLRE1C variant was associated with V-gene and J-gene trimming of TCR beta chains, and the association was replicated in an independent cohort. Some IMGT-functional V segments, including TRBV6-2 and TRBV6-3, could not be distinguished by the 87-base-pair reads and were therefore excluded. In a later analysis, HLA-associated TCR beta chains were found to be more clonally expanded and to have lower generation probabilities than equally common non-associated chains. The authors suggested that the approach could potentially be generalized to other disease states and immunological phenotypes. Sequencing depth was assumed to be roughly uniform across donors in the presence/absence analyses, though that assumption may not hold. At a false discovery rate of 0.05, a later analysis linked fewer than 20,000 TCR beta sequences to specific HLA alleles. In a later genetic analysis, fewer N-insertions in productive TCRs were reported among donors in an Asian-associated ancestry cluster than the approximately 630-donor mean. When HLA alleles, especially DR and DQ, strongly co-occurred, TCR associations were difficult to assign to individual alleles. The classifier was reported to diagnose cytomegalovirus status with high specificity and sensitivity in both the original cohort and the validation cohort. Most TCR sequences were observed very rarely across donors, whereas some public TCRs were present in many individuals. The study listed 150 to 200 TCR beta chains as associated with cytomegalovirus. Immune exposure information for the cohort was limited to CMV serostatus. A further reported finding was that TCR beta sequences accurately predicted the HLA-A and HLA-B alleles for most subjects in the first cohort.

The cohort consisted of more than 650 healthy bone marrow donors. At the time of sampling, all cohort members were nominally healthy, though unrecorded immune exposures were likely present. The donor was CMV seropositive and was included in the group of 270 or so seropositive cohort members. Each donor provided a peripheral blood sample, and peripheral blood mononuclear cells were used for TCR beta sequencing. The Qiagen DNeasy Blood Extraction Kit was used to extract genomic DNA from the blood cell samples. Library generation was performed with the immunoSEQ multiplex PCR assay. For the multiplex PCR, a mixture combining 60 forward primers for TCR Vbeta segments and 13 reverse primers for TCR Jbeta segments was used. Amplification of the CDR3 region of rearranged TCR beta genes was performed with a multiplex PCR assay on genomic DNA. Amplified TCR beta libraries were sequenced as 87-base-pair reads on the Illumina HiSeq System. The authors processed their data as follows. In a later analysis, tens of millions of unique TCR beta chains were counted across the roughly 700 repertoires, and approximately 11 million of these chains were shared by at least two donors. Raw reads were error-corrected and collapsed into unique sequences with a nearest-neighbor algorithm that merged closely related sequences to remove PCR and sequencing errors. CDR3 sequences were aligned to IMGT reference sequences to assign V, D and J gene segments. For a sequence to be retained, a match of at least six nucleotides to both a V gene segment and a J gene segment was required. Rearrangements were classified as productive when the CDR3 lacked stop codons and remained in frame with V and J, and all other rearrangements were classified as non-productive. CDR3 was defined according to IMGT convention as the region running from the second conserved V-encoded cysteine to the conserved J-encoded phenylalanine. In an earlier analysis of more than 550 of the donors, sequences lacking an unambiguous match to a single V gene segment were excluded. In an earlier analysis of around 590 of the donors, a V segment was called functional when productive rearrangements were above 56.7%, and segregating when the standard deviation between donors exceeded 5%. A statistical classification framework was built for diagnosing cytomegalovirus status from the catalog of TCR beta chain sequences. In a later analysis, V and J genes were assigned by comparing TCR nucleotide sequences against IMGT/GENE-DB human TR gene sequences. Using the TCRdist pipeline, a later analysis assigned CDR3 sequences along with most-parsimonious VDJ recombination scenarios. In a later analysis, every TCR beta chain was defined by the combination of its CDR3 amino acid sequence and its V-gene family, and reads without a unique V-gene family were dropped. To address suspected cross-contamination and a sequencing artifact, a later analysis removed under 600 highly shared, low-generation-probability nucleotide sequences. For each public chain, a later analysis derived a clonal expansion index from normalized ranks of inferred template counts within each repertoire. Generation probabilities in a later analysis came from a VDJ recombination model fitted to out-of-frame rearrangements, and those results were checked against IGoR. In a later analysis, hypergeometric tests were used to score TCR-TCR, TCR-HLA and TCR-CMV co-occurrence, with a repertoire-size bias correction applied to TCR pairs. To estimate false discovery rates, a later analysis permuted the HLA or CMV assignments 20 times. A later analysis grouped co-occurring TCRs with DBSCAN, adding TCRdist sequence similarity when clustering within HLA-allele-positive subsets. For co-occurrence clustering, repertoires with fewer than 30,000 or more than 120,000 public chains were excluded, along with roughly 5 repertoires with anomalous nucleotide sharing. TCRdb took over this immuneACCESS table, retaining in-frame rearrangements with V and J assigned. Such tables are incomplete; in checked studies, under half of the missing clones stem from an unresolved V gene, and the remainder is unexplained. V, J and clone size reflect that table, while D and trimming were determined from the DNA. The sample has roughly 140,000 clones on record, 82% of them singletons. The top ten clones comprise 5.5% to 6% of the sample.

Reading the germline V gene (reference sequence) gives CDR1 MNHEY and CDR2 SMNVEV. From V the trimming removes 5 bases and from J it removes 2 bases, while the gene matches leave 8 bases of the junction unaccounted for. The CDR3 measures 15 amino acids from cysteine to phenylalanine. Of all the DNA, just the CDR3 is kept, 45 bases in frame from base 1. This clone came up a few times. This receptor's antigen is unknown. Base quality data are lacking; no much larger clone is found one base away. Rearrangement joined TRBV27 to TRBJ2-7, with 8 bases in between that match TRBD1. This clonotype was obtained from a man aged 30 to 45 in good health and CMV-seropositive. Sequenced input: PBMCs. The CDR3 sequence is CASSPTGGRTYEQYF. Read as DNA, the sequence is TGTGCCAGCAGTCCTACAGGGGGTCGAACCTACGAGCAGTACTTC.